Here is one TCR beta chain with its context. Some clones are missing from TCRdb's copy, which holds only in-frame ones; the method was immunoSEQ multiplex PCR. The table lists about 92,000 clones, 80% of them singletons. The CDR3 is 15 residues long. Per the germline V gene, CDR1 is SNHLY and CDR2 is FYNNEI. V was shortened by 2 bases and J by 1 base, with 11 bases between the two germline ends. This record belongs to a study of blood T cell repertoires in COVID-19. Study-wide background: There were acute and convalescent COVID-19 samples, and they came from the United States, Italy and Spain.

Material for sequencing was peripheral blood. The J gene is TRBJ2-5, the V gene TRBV2, with a tentative D call TRBD2 (6 bases). The origin of this receptor is a man aged 50 to 59 who had recovered from COVID-19. CDR3 residues: CASSESGQGQETQYF. The CDR3 DNA follows: TGTGCCAGCAGTGAAAGCGGGCAGGGCCAAGAGACCCAGTACTTC.